The 27 T cell receptor beta chains given below trace back to one sample, sequenced in a study of beta chain features in type 1 diabetes. The antigens for these receptors are not known. Findings of the study overall: The study found moderately but significantly shorter TCRB CDR3s in all four CD4+ subsets of Type 1 diabetes patients.

Expressed TCRB transcripts got sequenced, as all isolated RNA was reverse transcribed. Assay used: immunoSEQ multiplex PCR; TCRdb lists only in-frame clones, some missing. Among about 660,000 clones listed, over 12% were seen once. Sequenced: naive CD4+ T cells from blood. The receptors shown here come from a man younger than 35 with type 1 diabetes.

V usage is TRBV29-1 and J usage is TRBJ2-1, with TRBD2 as a possible D gene (7 bases). The CDR3 is 14 residues long. The V end lost 4 bases, the J end lost 1 base, and 11 bases lay between the germline ends. In germline, CDR1 is SQVTM, CDR2 ANQGSEA. In DNA, the CDR3 is TGCAGCGTTGTAAGGGGGGGTTCCTACAATGAGCAGTTCTTC. Translation gives CSVVRGGSYNEQFF.

The V and J genes are TRBV25-1 and TRBJ2-1; 9 bases match TRBD2. CDR1 is MGHDK and CDR2 is SYGVNS in the germline V gene. Unmatched junction bases numbered 4, after V lost 0 bases and J lost 7 bases. CDR3 size: 15 residues. The CDR3 loop is CASSEYSGRMNEQFF. The CDR3 DNA reads TGTGCCAGCAGTGAATATAGCGGGAGAATGAATGAGCAGTTCTTC.

The gene calls are TRBV5-1 and TRBJ2-7; D not resolved. The CDR3 runs to 15 residues. Trimming took off 0 bases at V and 7 bases at J, with 17 bases between the two ends. Germline lookup yields CDR1 SGHRS and CDR2 YFSETQ. The CDR3 reads CASSLGIEGPWEQYF. In DNA, the CDR3 is TGCGCCAGCAGCTTGGGTATTGAAGGGCCTTGGGAGCAGTACTTC.

The chain is built from TRBV7-9 and TRBJ2-5; D not resolved. The CDR3 length is 13 residues. The germline CDR1 and CDR2 sequences are SEHNR and FQNEAQ (reference sequence). Trimming stripped 5 bases from V and 5 bases from J, with 12 bases between. The CDR3 here is CASSPPWVETQYF. CDR3 DNA: TGTGCCAGCAGCCCTCCTTGGGTGGAGACCCAGTACTTC. The complete variable domain, with remaining parts taken from reference TRBV7-9 and TRBJ2-5, reads DTGVSQNPRHKITKRGQNVTFRCDPISEHNRLYWYRQTLGQGPEFLTYFQNEAQLEKSRLLSDRFSAERPKGSFSTLEIQRTEQGDSAMYLCASSPPWVETQYFGPGTRLLVL.

This clone turned up a few times. V and J are TRBV4-2 and TRBJ1-5; the match to TRBD1 covers 7 bases. Per the germline V gene, CDR1 is LGHNA and CDR2 is YNFKEQ. The CDR3 extends over 16 amino acids. After removal of 1 base from V and 4 bases from J, the junction contained 7 bases not matched to a gene. The CDR3 sequence: CASSQGLTGRNQPQHF. For the CDR3, the DNA is TGTGCCAGCAGCCAAGGTTTGACAGGGAGGAATCAGCCCCAGCATTTT.

This clone was observed a few times. This chain connects TRBV2 to TRBJ1-5; TRBD1 matches at 10 bases. Unmatched junction bases numbered 4, after V lost 4 bases and J lost 7 bases. Germline V lookup: CDR1 SNHLY, CDR2 FYNNEI. The CDR3 sequence is 14 residues long. As DNA, the CDR3 is TGTGCCAGCAGTGGGACAGGGGGTCCCCAGCCCCAGCATTTT. This codes for CASSGTGGPQPQHF. Supplemented by reference TRBV2 and TRBJ1-5, the full variable domain reads EPEVTQTPSHQVTQMGQEVILRCVPISNHLYFYWYRQILGQKVEFLVSFYNNEISEKSEIFDDQFSVERPDGSNFTLKIRSTKLEDSAMYFCASSGTGGPQPQHFGDGTRLSIL.

The chain uses TRBV29-1 and TRBJ2-5, with D perhaps being TRBD1 or TRBD2 (5 bases each). The V end lost 6 bases, the J end lost 2 bases, and 19 bases lay between the germline ends. This CDR3 is 15 amino acids long. Germline-derived CDR1 and CDR2 are SQVTM and ANQGSEA. CDR3 region: CSVKFSGTVQETQYF. DNA for the CDR3: TGCAGCGTCAAATTTTCTGGGACCGTTCAAGAGACCCAGTACTTC.

The CDR3 region is CASSGLAGVFNEQFF. CDR3 bases: TGTGCCAGCAGCGGACTAGCGGGAGTCTTCAATGAGCAGTTCTTC. This rearrangement joins TRBV14 to TRBJ2-1, with TRBD2 matching 13 bases. The CDR3 spans 15 residues. V was pared by 5 bases and J by 6 bases, with 4 bases of the junction left unmatched. Germline CDR1 and CDR2: SGHDN and FVKESK.

This chain connects TRBV10-3 to TRBJ1-2, with a weak D call TRBD1 (6 bases). The CDR3 loop spans 13 amino acids. V was cut by 8 bases and J by 3 bases, with 13 bases left in between. Germline values: CDR1 ENHRY, CDR2 SYGVKD. For the CDR3, the DNA is TGTGCCATCGGCGGACCAGGGGACTATGGCTACACCTTC. It yields the protein CAIGGPGDYGYTF.

This chain connects TRBV25-1 to TRBJ1-1; no clear D gene. The V end was cut by 6 bases, the J end by 0 bases, with 5 bases between. Germline-derived CDR1 and CDR2 are MGHDK and SYGVNS. The CDR3 length is 12 residues. DNA of the CDR3: TGTGCCAGCAGCCAAGTGAACACTGAAGCTTTCTTT. This encodes CASSQVNTEAFF.

The rearrangement uses TRBV7-2 and TRBJ2-7, with D maybe TRBD1 (5 bases). CDR1 is SGHTA, CDR2 FQGNSA, per germline. V dropped 5 bases and J dropped 8 bases, with 13 bases sitting between them. The CDR3 extends over 12 amino acids. For the CDR3, the DNA is TGTGCCAGCAGCACACCAACAGGACAGCAGTACTTC. Protein sequence: CASSTPTGQQYF.

This chain connects TRBV29-1 to TRBJ1-3, with 10 nucleotides matching TRBD1. CDR3 length equals 14 residues. J was trimmed by 0 bases and V by 7 bases; bases with no gene match: 3. CDR1 is SQVTM and CDR2 is ANQGSEA in the germline V gene. This CDR3 reads CSGTGGLSGNTIYF. The CDR3 DNA sequence: TGCAGCGGGACAGGGGGTCTCTCTGGAAACACCATATATTTT.

In its sample, this clone was seen a few times. This chain connects TRBV4-3 to TRBJ2-7; 7 bases are a match to TRBD1. The CDR3 loop spans 15 amino acids. V gave up 4 bases and J gave up 5 bases; unmatched junction bases: 11. Germline V lookup: CDR1 LGHNA, CDR2 YSLEER. CDR3 nucleotide sequence: TGCGCCAGCAGCCGCACAGACAGGGAATCGGACGAGCAGTACTTC. Translating it yields CASSRTDRESDEQYF.

This clone was counted between two and nine times. The chain combines TRBV10-3 with TRBJ1-4; D not certain. In germline, CDR1 is ENHRY, CDR2 SYGVKD. The CDR3 consists of 15 residues. The V gene lost 5 bases and the J gene lost 1 base, with 11 bases spanning the gap. The CDR3 coding sequence is TGTGCCATCAGTTCGAGAGAAGGAACTAATGAAAAACTGTTTTTT. Amino acids: CAISSREGTNEKLFF.

V and J are TRBV5-4 and TRBJ1-1; tentative D call: TRBD1 (5 bases). Trimming removed 2 bases at V and 1 base at J, with 12 bases between. The V gene's germline CDR1 is SGHNT and CDR2 YYREEE (reference sequence). The CDR3 is made up of 15 amino acids. Here the CDR3 DNA reads TGTGCCAGCAGCTTCGTCAGGGCGCAGAACACTGAAGCTTTCTTT. This gives the protein CASSFVRAQNTEAFF. Supplemented by reference TRBV5-4 and TRBJ1-1, the full variable domain reads ETGVTQSPTHLIKTRGQQVTLRCSSQSGHNTVSWYQQALGQGPQFIFQYYREEENGRGNFPPRFSGLQFPNYSSELNVNALELDDSALYLCASSFVRAQNTEAFFGQGTRLTVV.

A few counts support this clone. The chain links TRBV30 to TRBJ1-2; D is ambiguous. This CDR3 is 13 amino acids long. Per the germline V gene, CDR1 is GTSNPN and CDR2 is SVGIG (reference sequence). Trimming took off 3 bases at V and 2 bases at J, with 10 bases between the two ends. The CDR3 sequence: CAWRGSPNYGYTF. The CDR3 nucleotides are TGTGCCTGGAGAGGAAGCCCGAACTATGGCTACACCTTC.

The CDR3 region has the DNA TGCGCCAGCAGCCAAGATCACCCGGGACTAGCGGGGGGGCCTTACAATGAGCAGTTCTTC. Protein: CASSQDHPGLAGGPYNEQFF. The chain uses TRBV4-3 and TRBJ2-1; 16 nucleotides line up with TRBD2. Germline lookup yields CDR1 LGHNA and CDR2 YSLEER. The CDR3 is 20 amino acids. V lost 0 bases and J lost 4; bases outside the gene matches: 9.

The V and J genes are TRBV7-2 and TRBJ1-1; no definite D call. Germline loops: CDR1 SGHTA, CDR2 FQGNSA. The CDR3 has 13 residues. Trimming took 2 bases from V and 7 from J, leaving 11 bases between them. CDR3 bases: TGTGCCAGCAGCTTACTTCGAGGATATGAAGCTTTCTTT. This sequence encodes CASSLLRGYEAFF.

The table lists this clone with a few counts. J is TRBJ2-5 and V is TRBV29-1; a weak D match, TRBD1 (6 bases). The CDR3 runs to 15 residues. The germline V and J ends were trimmed by 6 bases and 1 base, with 18 bases remaining between them. CDR1 is SQVTM and CDR2 is ANQGSEA in the germline V gene. CDR3 nucleotide sequence: TGCAGCGTCGGTGAGACAGGACACTCCCAAGAGACCCAGTACTTC. It translates to CSVGETGHSQETQYF. The variable domain in full, completed from reference TRBV29-1 and TRBJ2-5, reads SAVISQKPSRDICQRGTSLTIQCQVDSQVTMMFWYRQQPGQSLTLIATANQGSEATYESGFVIDKFPISRPNLTFSTLTVSNMSPEDSSIYLCSVGETGHSQETQYFGPGTRLLVL.

This clone has more than one count but fewer than ten. The chain employs TRBV18 and TRBJ2-7; TRBD2 matches 7 bases. Germline V gene sequence: CDR1 KGHSH, CDR2 LQKENI. The CDR3 spans 14 residues. Losses at the gene ends were 4 bases for V and 2 bases for J; bases not matched to a gene: 5. CDR3 bases: TGTGCCAGCTCACGCGAAGGACTAGCCTACGAGCAGTACTTC. Its translation: CASSREGLAYEQYF.

This clone was seen only a few times. V and J are TRBV5-4 and TRBJ2-3; TRBD2 is a possible D gene (5 bases). The length of the CDR3 is 16 residues. Deletions cut 4 bases from V and 4 bases from J, with 19 bases between. The germline CDR1 and CDR2 sequences are SGHNT and YYREEE (reference sequence). This CDR3 is CASSSPKEGRADTQYF. DNA for the CDR3: TGTGCCAGCAGCAGCCCCAAAGAGGGCCGGGCAGATACGCAGTATTTT.

J is TRBJ1-1 and V is TRBV4-2; perhaps TRBD1 as D (6 bases). Trimming shortened V by 2 bases and J by 4 bases, and 11 bases separated the two germline ends. Germline V gene lookup returns CDR1 LGHNA and CDR2 YNFKEQ. The CDR3 contains 14 residues. CDR3 residues: CASSQQGWGTEAFF. As DNA, the CDR3 is TGTGCCAGCAGCCAACAGGGGTGGGGCACTGAAGCTTTCTTT.

The gene calls are TRBV6-6 and TRBJ2-3; no clear D gene. The ends were cut back, 5 bases at V and 1 base at J, with 7 bases in the middle. Germline V gives CDR1 MNHNY, CDR2 SVGAGI (reference sequence). The CDR3 consists of 13 residues. CDR3 residues: CASSPSGTDTQYF. In DNA form, the CDR3 reads TGTGCCAGCAGTCCCTCGGGCACAGATACGCAGTATTTT.

The gene calls are TRBV6-6 and TRBJ1-5, with 8 bases aligning to TRBD1. Germline lookup yields CDR1 MNHNY and CDR2 SVGAGI (reference sequence). Trimming at V came to 8 bases and at J to 3 bases, leaving 9 bases not matched to a gene. CDR3 length equals 15 residues. CDR3 in DNA: TGTGCCAGCTTGGCAGGGGGCCTCTCCAATCAGCCCCAGCATTTT. Residues: CASLAGGLSNQPQHF.

This clone was counted a few times. An end of the junction does not agree with germline; a read error may underlie this. J is TRBJ1-1 and V is TRBV14; possible D gene TRBD1, 5 bases. CDR1 is SGHDN, CDR2 FVKESK, per germline. The CDR3 has 15 residues. This CDR3 reads CASNQGLGRVTEAFF. The CDR3 bases are TGTGCCAGCAACCAAGGTCTTGGCAGGGTCACTGAAGCTTTCTTT.

This sequence joins TRBV30 and TRBJ1-5, with D unresolved. This CDR3 contains 15 residues. The germline CDR1 and CDR2 sequences are GTSNPN and SVGIG (reference sequence). The germline V and J ends were trimmed by 0 bases and 5 bases, with 14 bases remaining between them. The CDR3 DNA follows: TGTGCCTGGAGTGTACCCCAAGCGGGTTATCAGCCCCAGCATTTT. This encodes CAWSVPQAGYQPQHF.

The V call is TRBV19, the J call TRBJ2-1; 10 bases agree with TRBD2. The CDR3 is 15 residues long. In germline, CDR1 is LNHDA, CDR2 SQIVND (reference sequence). Trimming cost V 2 bases and J 8 bases; bases outside gene matches: 6. In nucleotides, the CDR3 is TGTGCCAGTAGTATAATAGCGGGGGGTAACGATGAGCAGTTCTTC. It encodes CASSIIAGGNDEQFF.